The clone carrying this TCR beta chain was detected a few times. No antigen is known for it. The V and J ends lost 5 bases and 0 bases respectively, with 17 bases between them. CDR3 length: 17 residues. Germline CDR1 and CDR2: SEHNR and FQNEAQ (reference sequence). This specimen comes from a study of post-analysis software for immune sequencing data. Study observations and caveats: A significant reduction in normalized Chao1 diversity was observed in multiple sclerosis patients versus controls. Roughly 5 TRBV segments, TRBV5-6, TRBV5-1 and TRBV20-1 among them, were found more frequent in patients than controls.

TCR beta libraries were prepared from cDNA with unique molecular identifiers. TCRdb re-derived calls from the PCR reads in MiXCR, one entry per CDR3 protein. The sample yields around 200,000 distinct CDR3 sequences, roughly 28% seen once. The specimen sequenced was blood. The chain has TRBV7-9 and TRBJ2-1, with D hard to call. The clonotype was recovered from a girl aged 2-17 years with multiple sclerosis. DNA for the CDR3: TGTGCCAGCAGCCCCCAGGTGAGAACAAGCTCCTACAATGAGCAGTTCTTC. This sequence encodes CASSPQVRTSSYNEQFF. The full variable domain, completed using reference TRBV7-9 and TRBJ2-1, is DTGVSQNPRHKITKRGQNVTFRCDPISEHNRLYWYRQTLGQGPEFLTYFQNEAQLEKSRLLSDRFSAERPKGSFSTLEIQRTEQGDSAMYLCASSPQVRTSSYNEQFFGPGTRLTVL.